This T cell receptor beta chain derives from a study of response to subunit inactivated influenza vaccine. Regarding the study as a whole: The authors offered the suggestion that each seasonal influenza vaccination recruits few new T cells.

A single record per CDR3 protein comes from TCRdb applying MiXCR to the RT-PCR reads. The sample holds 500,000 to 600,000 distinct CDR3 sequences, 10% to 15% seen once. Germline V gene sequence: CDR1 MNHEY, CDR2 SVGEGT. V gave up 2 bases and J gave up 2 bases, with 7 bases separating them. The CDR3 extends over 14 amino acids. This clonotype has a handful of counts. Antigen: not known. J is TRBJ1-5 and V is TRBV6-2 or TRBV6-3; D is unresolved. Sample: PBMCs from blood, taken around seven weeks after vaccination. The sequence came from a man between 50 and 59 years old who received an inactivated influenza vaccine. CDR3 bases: TGTGCCAGCAGTTACCTAGATGGCAATCAGCCCCAGCATTTT. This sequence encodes CASSYLDGNQPQHF.